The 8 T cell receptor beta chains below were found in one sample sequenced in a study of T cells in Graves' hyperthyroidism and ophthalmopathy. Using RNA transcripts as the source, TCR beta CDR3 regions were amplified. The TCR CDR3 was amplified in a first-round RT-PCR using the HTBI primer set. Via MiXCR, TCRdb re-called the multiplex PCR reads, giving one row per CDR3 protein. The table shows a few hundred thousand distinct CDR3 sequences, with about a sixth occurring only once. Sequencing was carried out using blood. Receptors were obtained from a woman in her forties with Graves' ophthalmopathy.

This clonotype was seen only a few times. CDR3: CASSLDRGQGTEAFF. The CDR3 DNA reads TGTGCCAGCAGCTTAGACAGGGGGCAGGGAACTGAAGCTTTCTTT. The gene calls are TRBV7-9 and TRBJ1-1; 9 nucleotides agree with TRBD1. V shed 1 base and J 5 bases; nucleotides not matched to a gene: 5. This CDR3 has 15 residues. Germline V lookup: CDR1 SEHNR, CDR2 FQNEAQ (reference sequence). Looking up the rest from reference TRBV7-9 and TRBJ1-1 gives the full variable domain: DTGVSQNPRHKITKRGQNVTFRCDPISEHNRLYWYRQTLGQGPEFLTYFQNEAQLEKSRLLSDRFSAERPKGSFSTLEIQRTEQGDSAMYLCASSLDRGQGTEAFFGQGTRLTVV.

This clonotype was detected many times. The CDR3 loop reads CASRSLSRTDTQYF. CDR3 in DNA: TGTGCCAGCAGGTCCCTCTCCCGCACAGATACGCAGTATTTT. V gene TRBV11-2 combines with J gene TRBJ2-3; D not resolved. The CDR3 runs 14 residues. Trimming stripped 6 bases from V and 1 base from J, with 11 bases between. Germline values: CDR1 SGHAT, CDR2 FQNNGV. Drawing the rest from reference TRBV11-2 and TRBJ2-3, the complete variable domain is EAGVAQSPRYKIIEKRQSVAFWCNPISGHATLYWYQQILGQGPKLLIQFQNNGVVDDSQLPKDRFSAERLKGVDSTLKIQPAKLEDSAVYLCASRSLSRTDTQYFGPGTRLTVL.

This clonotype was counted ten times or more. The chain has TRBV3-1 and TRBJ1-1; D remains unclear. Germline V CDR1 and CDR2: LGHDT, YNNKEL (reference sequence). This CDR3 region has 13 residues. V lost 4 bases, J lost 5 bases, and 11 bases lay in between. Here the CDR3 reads CASSRGPSTEAFF. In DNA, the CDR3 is TGTGCCAGCAGCCGGGGTCCTTCTACTGAAGCTTTCTTT.

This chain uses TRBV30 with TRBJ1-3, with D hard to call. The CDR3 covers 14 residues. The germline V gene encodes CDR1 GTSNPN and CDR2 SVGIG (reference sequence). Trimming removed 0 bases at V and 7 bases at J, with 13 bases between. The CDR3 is CAWSVRGLGNTIYF. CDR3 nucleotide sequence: TGTGCCTGGAGTGTACGAGGGCTCGGGAACACCATATATTTT.

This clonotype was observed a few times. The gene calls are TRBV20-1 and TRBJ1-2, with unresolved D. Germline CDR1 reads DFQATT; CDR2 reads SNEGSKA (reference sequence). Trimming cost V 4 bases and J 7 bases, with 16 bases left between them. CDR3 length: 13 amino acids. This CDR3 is CSATAGSILGYTF. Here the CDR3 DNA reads TGCAGTGCTACGGCCGGGTCTATCCTTGGCTACACCTTC.

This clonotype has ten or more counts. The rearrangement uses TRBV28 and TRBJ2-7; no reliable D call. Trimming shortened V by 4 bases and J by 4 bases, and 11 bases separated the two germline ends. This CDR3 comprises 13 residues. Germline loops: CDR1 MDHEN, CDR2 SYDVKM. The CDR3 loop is CASSSHGAYEQYF. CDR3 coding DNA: TGTGCCAGCAGTTCGCACGGAGCGTACGAGCAGTACTTC.

CDR3 nucleotides: TGCAGTGCTAGAAAGGACAGGGAAAGTCAGCCCCAGCATTTT. Its protein product is CSARKDRESQPQHF. V and J are TRBV20-1 and TRBJ1-5; 8 bases agree with TRBD1. J lost 6 bases, V lost 2 bases, and 6 bases had no gene match. This CDR3 is 14 amino acids long. Per germline, CDR1 DFQATT and CDR2 SNEGSKA (reference sequence).

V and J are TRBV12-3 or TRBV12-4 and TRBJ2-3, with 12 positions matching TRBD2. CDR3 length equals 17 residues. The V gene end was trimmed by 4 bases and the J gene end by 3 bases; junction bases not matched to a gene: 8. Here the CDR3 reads CASSSHGLAGRTDTQYF. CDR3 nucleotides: TGTGCCAGCAGTTCGCACGGACTAGCGGGAAGGACAGATACGCAGTATTTT.